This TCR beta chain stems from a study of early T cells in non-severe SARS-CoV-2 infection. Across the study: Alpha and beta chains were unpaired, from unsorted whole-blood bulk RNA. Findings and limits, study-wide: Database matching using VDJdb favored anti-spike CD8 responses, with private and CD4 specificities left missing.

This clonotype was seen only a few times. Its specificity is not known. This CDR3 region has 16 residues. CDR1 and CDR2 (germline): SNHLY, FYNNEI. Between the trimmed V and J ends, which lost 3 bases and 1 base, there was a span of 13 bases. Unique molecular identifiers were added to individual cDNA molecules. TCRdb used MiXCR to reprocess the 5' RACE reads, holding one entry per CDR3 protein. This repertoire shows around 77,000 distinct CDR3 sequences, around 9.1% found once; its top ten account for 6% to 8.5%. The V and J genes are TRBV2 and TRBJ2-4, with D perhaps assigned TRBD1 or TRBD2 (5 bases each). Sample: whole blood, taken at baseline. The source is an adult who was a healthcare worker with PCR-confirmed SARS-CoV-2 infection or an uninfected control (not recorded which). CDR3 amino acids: CASSEGRDGAKNIQYF. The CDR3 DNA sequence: TGTGCCAGCAGTGAGGGCAGGGACGGGGCCAAAAACATTCAGTACTTC. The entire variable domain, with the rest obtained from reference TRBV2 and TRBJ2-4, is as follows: EPEVTQTPSHQVTQMGQEVILRCVPISNHLYFYWYRQILGQKVEFLVSFYNNEISEKSEIFDDQFSVERPDGSNFTLKIRSTKLEDSAMYFCASSEGRDGAKNIQYFGAGTRLSVL.